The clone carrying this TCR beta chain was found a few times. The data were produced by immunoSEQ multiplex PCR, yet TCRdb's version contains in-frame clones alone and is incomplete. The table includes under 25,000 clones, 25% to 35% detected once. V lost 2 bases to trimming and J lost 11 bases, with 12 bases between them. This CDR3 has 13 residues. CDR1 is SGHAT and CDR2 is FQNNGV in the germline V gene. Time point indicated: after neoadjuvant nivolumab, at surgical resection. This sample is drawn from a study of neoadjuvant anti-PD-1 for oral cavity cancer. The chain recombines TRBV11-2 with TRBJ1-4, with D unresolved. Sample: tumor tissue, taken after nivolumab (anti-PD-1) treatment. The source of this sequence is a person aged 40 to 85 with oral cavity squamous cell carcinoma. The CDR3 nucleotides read TGTGCCAGCAGCTTATCGACGGGTGAGAAACTGTTTTTT. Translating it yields CASSLSTGEKLFF.